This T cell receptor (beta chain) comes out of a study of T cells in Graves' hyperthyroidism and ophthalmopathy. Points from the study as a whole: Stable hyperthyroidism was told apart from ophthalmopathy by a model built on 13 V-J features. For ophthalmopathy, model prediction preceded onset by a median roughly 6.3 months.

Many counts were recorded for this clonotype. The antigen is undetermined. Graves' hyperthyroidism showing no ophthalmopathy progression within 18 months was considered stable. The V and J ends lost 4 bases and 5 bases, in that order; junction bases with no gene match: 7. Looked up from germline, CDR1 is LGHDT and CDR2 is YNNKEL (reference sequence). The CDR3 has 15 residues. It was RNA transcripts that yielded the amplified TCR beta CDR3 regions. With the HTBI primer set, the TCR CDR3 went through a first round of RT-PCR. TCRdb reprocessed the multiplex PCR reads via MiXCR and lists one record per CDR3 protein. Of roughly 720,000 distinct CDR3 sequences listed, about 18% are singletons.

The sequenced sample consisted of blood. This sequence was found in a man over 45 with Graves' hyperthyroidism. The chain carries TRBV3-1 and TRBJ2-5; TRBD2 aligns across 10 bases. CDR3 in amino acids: CASSLGLAGVETQYF. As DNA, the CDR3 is TGTGCCAGCAGCCTGGGGCTAGCGGGAGTGGAGACCCAGTACTTC.